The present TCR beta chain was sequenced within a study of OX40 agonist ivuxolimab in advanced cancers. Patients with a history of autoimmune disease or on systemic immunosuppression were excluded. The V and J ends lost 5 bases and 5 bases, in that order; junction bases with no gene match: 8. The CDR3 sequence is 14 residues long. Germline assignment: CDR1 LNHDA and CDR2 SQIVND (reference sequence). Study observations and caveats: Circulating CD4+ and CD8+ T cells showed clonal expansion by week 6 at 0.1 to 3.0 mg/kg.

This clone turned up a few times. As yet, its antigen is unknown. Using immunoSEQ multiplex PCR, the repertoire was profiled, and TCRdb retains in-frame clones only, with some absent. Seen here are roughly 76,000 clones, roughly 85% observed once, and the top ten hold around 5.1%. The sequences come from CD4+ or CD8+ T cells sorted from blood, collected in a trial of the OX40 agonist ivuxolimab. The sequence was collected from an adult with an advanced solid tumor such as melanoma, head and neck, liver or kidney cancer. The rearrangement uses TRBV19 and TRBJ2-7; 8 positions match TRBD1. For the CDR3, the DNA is TGTGCCAGTAGTCCAGGACAGGGTTTCGACGAGCAGTACTTC. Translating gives CASSPGQGFDEQYF.